The clone carrying this TCR beta chain came up many times. Time point defined: patch test 1, 2 weeks after DPC sensitization. Specified treatment: therapeutic diphenylcyclopropenone sensitization with weekly scalp DPC. From whole blood left unfractionated, total RNA was extracted. Via MiXCR, TCRdb re-called the RACE reads, giving one row per CDR3 protein. The sample records roughly 38,000 distinct CDR3 sequences, 3% to 4.5% being singletons. The data derive from a study of human T cells and chemical hapten exposure. Study information: Researchers reported sensitizing a 2 cm by 2 cm upper inner arm skin site with 2% DPC.

Trimming pared 3 bases from V and 4 bases from J, leaving 14 bases between. This CDR3 is built from 15 residues. Per germline, CDR1 KGHSH and CDR2 LQKENI. This material consisted of whole blood, taken in connection with sensitization to the hapten diphenylcyclopropenone (DPC). The receptor was derived from a man between 45 and 60 years old with alopecia areata. Some clones in this sample may be carry-over from other donors' samples. The chain has TRBV18 and TRBJ2-3; tentatively, D is TRBD1 (5 bases). The CDR3 coding sequence is TGTGCCAGCTCACCTATCACAGGCTCCGCAGATACGCAGTATTTT. This codes for CASSPITGSADTQYF.